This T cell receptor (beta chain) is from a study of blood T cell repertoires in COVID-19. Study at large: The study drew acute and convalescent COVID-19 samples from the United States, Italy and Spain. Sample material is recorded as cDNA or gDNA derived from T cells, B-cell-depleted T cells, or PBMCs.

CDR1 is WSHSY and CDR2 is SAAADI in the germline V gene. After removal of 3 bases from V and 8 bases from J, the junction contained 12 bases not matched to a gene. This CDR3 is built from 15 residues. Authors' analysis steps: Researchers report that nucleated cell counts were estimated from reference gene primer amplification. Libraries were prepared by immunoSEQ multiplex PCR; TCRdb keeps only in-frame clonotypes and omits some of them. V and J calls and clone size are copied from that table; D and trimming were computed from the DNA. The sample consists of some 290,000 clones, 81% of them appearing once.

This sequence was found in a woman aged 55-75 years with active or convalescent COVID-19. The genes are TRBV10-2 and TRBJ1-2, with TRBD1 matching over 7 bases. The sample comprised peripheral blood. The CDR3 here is CASSDFEGASRGYTF. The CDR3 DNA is TGCGCCAGCAGTGACTTCGAGGGGGCATCGCGGGGCTACACCTTC.